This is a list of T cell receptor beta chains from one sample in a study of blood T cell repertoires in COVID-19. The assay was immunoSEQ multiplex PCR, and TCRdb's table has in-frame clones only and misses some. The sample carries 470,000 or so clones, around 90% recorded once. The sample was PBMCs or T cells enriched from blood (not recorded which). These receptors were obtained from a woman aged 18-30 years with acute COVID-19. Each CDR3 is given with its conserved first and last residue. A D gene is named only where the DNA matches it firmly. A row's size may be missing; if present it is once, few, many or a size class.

CDR3: CASSQGWGEEKLFF; DNA: TGTGCCAGCAGCCAGGGGTGGGGCGAGGAAAAACTGTTTTTT; J: TRBJ1-4; D: NA; size: NA; V: TRBV7-9
CDR3: CAGNSGALNSPLHF; DNA: TGTGCCGGAAATTCAGGGGCCCTTAATTCACCCCTCCACTTT; J: TRBJ1-6; D: NA; size: NA; V: TRBV30
CDR3: CASSLDRGQGSPLHF; DNA: TGTGCCAGCAGCTTGGACAGGGGGCAGGGTTCACCCCTCCACTTT; J: TRBJ1-6; D: TRBD1; size: NA; V: TRBV5-4
CDR3: CSASPAGDFYGYTF; DNA: TGCAGTGCTAGTCCGGCAGGGGATTTCTATGGCTACACCTTC; J: TRBJ1-2; D: NA; size: NA; V: TRBV20-1
CDR3: CASSPGGTDTQYF; DNA: TGTGCCAGCTCACCAGGAGGCACAGATACGCAGTATTTT; J: TRBJ2-3; D: NA; size: once; V: TRBV18
CDR3: CASSSGGGSEKLFF; DNA: TGTGCCAGCAGTTCCGGCGGCGGGAGTGAAAAACTGTTTTTT; J: TRBJ1-4; D: NA; size: few; V: TRBV9
CDR3: CASRTGGNTEAFF; DNA: TGCGCCAGCAGGACAGGGGGGAACACTGAAGCTTTCTTT; J: TRBJ1-1; D: TRBD1; size: NA; V: TRBV5-1
CDR3: CASARDKGEQYF; DNA: TGTGCCAGCGCCCGGGACAAGGGGGAGCAGTACTTC; J: TRBJ2-7; D: NA; size: few; V: TRBV2
CDR3: CASSNPGLAGGSSYNEQFF; DNA: TGTGCCAGTAGTAACCCGGGACTAGCGGGAGGAAGCTCCTACAATGAGCAGTTCTTC; J: TRBJ2-1; D: TRBD2; size: NA; V: TRBV19
CDR3: CASSQDPRGASGNTIYF; DNA: TGCGCCAGCAGCCAAGATCCAAGGGGCGCATCTGGAAACACCATATATTTT; J: TRBJ1-3; D: NA; size: NA; V: TRBV4-3
CDR3: CASSGERSYNEQFF; DNA: TGTGCCAGCAGCGGGGAGAGGTCCTACAATGAGCAGTTCTTC; J: TRBJ2-1; D: NA; size: NA; V: TRBV9
CDR3: CASSSPDSSETQYF; DNA: TGTGCCAGCAGTTCACCCGACAGCTCGGAGACCCAGTACTTC; J: TRBJ2-5; D: NA; size: NA; V: TRBV11-3
CDR3: CASSSSLQREGRHNEQFF; DNA: TGTGCCAGCAGTTCTTCTCTCCAGCGGGAGGGCCGACACAATGAGCAGTTCTTC; J: TRBJ2-1; D: TRBD2; size: NA; V: TRBV28
CDR3: CASSVGASYEQYF; DNA: TGTGCCAGCAGCGTTGGGGCCTCCTACGAGCAGTACTTC; J: TRBJ2-7; D: NA; size: NA; V: TRBV9
CDR3: CASSSPIRLTSSYNEQFF; DNA: TGTGCCAGCAGCTCTCCAATTAGACTTACCAGCTCCTACAATGAGCAGTTCTTC; J: TRBJ2-1; D: NA; size: few; V: TRBV11-2
CDR3: CAWGQGPEKLFF; DNA: TGTGCCTGGGGACAGGGTCCTGAAAAACTGTTTTTT; J: TRBJ1-4; D: TRBD1; size: NA; V: TRBV30
CDR3: CASSLAQTREQYF; DNA: TGTGCCAGCAGCTTAGCCCAAACTCGCGAGCAGTACTTC; J: TRBJ2-7; D: NA; size: few; V: TRBV7-9
CDR3: CASSRPGQPLYGYTF; DNA: TGTGCCAGCAGCCGCCCGGGACAGCCACTCTATGGCTACACCTTC; J: TRBJ1-2; D: TRBD1; size: few; V: TRBV4-2
CDR3: CASSLLNGDSSAFF; DNA: TGTGCCAGCAGTTTATTAAACGGCGATAGCTCGGCTTTCTTT; J: TRBJ1-1; D: NA; size: NA; V: TRBV28
CDR3: CATSRVSTDTQYF; DNA: TGTGCCACCAGTCGGGTCAGCACAGATACGCAGTATTTT; J: TRBJ2-3; D: NA; size: NA; V: TRBV15
CDR3: CASSLGTSRQETQYF; DNA: TGTGCCAGCAGCCTCGGGACTAGCCGCCAAGAGACCCAGTACTTC; J: TRBJ2-5; D: TRBD2; size: NA; V: TRBV3-1/TRBV3-2
CDR3: CASSPTEQSYEQYF; DNA: TGTGCCAGCAGCCCTACAGAGCAGTCCTACGAGCAGTACTTC; J: TRBJ2-7; D: NA; size: NA; V: TRBV28
CDR3: CARRRTVQETQYF; DNA: TGTGCCAGAAGGCGGACAGTGCAAGAGACCCAGTACTTC; J: TRBJ2-5; D: NA; size: NA; V: TRBV10-3
CDR3: CASRTVGRGYEQYF; DNA: TGCGCCAGCCGTACCGTTGGCAGGGGGTACGAGCAGTACTTC; J: TRBJ2-7; D: TRBD1; size: NA; V: TRBV5-1
CDR3: CAAGKTLQYF; DNA: TGTGCCGCGGGCAAGACCCTTCAGTACTTC; J: TRBJ2-4; D: NA; size: NA; V: TRBV6-5
CDR3: CASSLLLASLYNEQFF; DNA: TGCGCCAGCAGCTTGCTGCTAGCGTCCCTCTACAATGAGCAGTTCTTC; J: TRBJ2-1; D: NA; size: NA; V: TRBV5-1
CDR3: CASSPSSGEPYEQYF; DNA: TGCGCCAGCAGCCCGTCGAGTGGGGAGCCCTACGAGCAGTACTTC; J: TRBJ2-7; D: NA; size: NA; V: TRBV4-3
CDR3: CASSLDSQPQHF; DNA: TGTGCCAGCAGCTTAGACTCACAGCCCCAGCATTTT; J: TRBJ1-5; D: NA; size: few; V: TRBV7-9
CDR3: CASSLMVGAPLHF; DNA: TGTGCCAGCAGTTTAATGGTAGGAGCTCCCCTCCACTTT; J: TRBJ1-6; D: NA; size: NA; V: TRBV27
CDR3: CASSAIGASGTYNEQFF; DNA: TGTGCCAGCAGCGCAATAGGGGCTAGCGGGACGTACAATGAGCAGTTCTTC; J: TRBJ2-1; D: TRBD2; size: NA; V: TRBV7-6
CDR3: CASSLRQPDYGYTF; DNA: TGTGCCAGCAGCTTGAGACAGCCCGACTATGGCTACACCTTC; J: TRBJ1-2; D: NA; size: NA; V: TRBV7-2
CDR3: CASSQKTGKTDTQYF; DNA: TGCGCCAGCAGCCAAAAAACAGGGAAAACAGATACGCAGTATTTT; J: TRBJ2-3; D: NA; size: NA; V: TRBV4-1
CDR3: CASSSQGPRQDTQYF; DNA: TGTGCCAGCAGTTCCCAAGGTCCGAGGCAAGATACGCAGTATTTT; J: TRBJ2-3; D: NA; size: NA; V: TRBV2
CDR3: CASSSQGISPLHF; DNA: TGTGCCAGTAGTTCCCAGGGCATCTCACCCCTCCACTTT; J: TRBJ1-6; D: NA; size: NA; V: TRBV19
CDR3: CASSINIAYNEQFF; DNA: TGTGCCAGCAGTATCAATATAGCCTACAATGAGCAGTTCTTC; J: TRBJ2-1; D: NA; size: NA; V: TRBV27
CDR3: CASSHFRDRGSKTQYF; DNA: TGTGCCAGCAGCCACTTCCGGGACAGGGGTTCGAAGACCCAGTACTTC; J: TRBJ2-5; D: TRBD1; size: NA; V: TRBV3-1/TRBV3-2
CDR3: CASSAPRGQGPLNTEAFF; DNA: TGTGCCAGCAGCGCCCCCAGGGGACAGGGACCCTTGAACACTGAAGCTTTCTTT; J: TRBJ1-1; D: TRBD1; size: once; V: TRBV9
CDR3: CASKPATEDGYTF; DNA: TGTGCCAGCAAGCCCGCGACAGAGGATGGCTACACCTTC; J: TRBJ1-2; D: NA; size: NA; V: TRBV6-5
CDR3: CASSLADRAGREQYF; DNA: TGTGCCAGCAGCTTGGCAGACAGGGCCGGGCGCGAGCAGTACTTC; J: TRBJ2-7; D: TRBD1; size: once; V: TRBV11-2